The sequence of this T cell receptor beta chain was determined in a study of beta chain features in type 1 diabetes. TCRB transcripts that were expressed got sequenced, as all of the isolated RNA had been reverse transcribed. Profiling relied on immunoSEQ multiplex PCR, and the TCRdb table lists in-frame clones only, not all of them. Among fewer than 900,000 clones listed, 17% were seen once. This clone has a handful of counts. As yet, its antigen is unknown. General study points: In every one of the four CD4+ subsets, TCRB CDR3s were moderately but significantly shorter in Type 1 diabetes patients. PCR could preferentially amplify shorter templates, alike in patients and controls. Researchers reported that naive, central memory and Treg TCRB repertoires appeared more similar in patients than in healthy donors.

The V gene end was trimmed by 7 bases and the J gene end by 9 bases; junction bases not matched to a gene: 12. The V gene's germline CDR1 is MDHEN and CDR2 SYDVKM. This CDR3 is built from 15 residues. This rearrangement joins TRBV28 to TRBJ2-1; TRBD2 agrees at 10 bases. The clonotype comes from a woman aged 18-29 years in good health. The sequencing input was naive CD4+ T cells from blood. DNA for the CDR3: TGTGCCAGCACCCCTAGCGGGAGCTCTTCGGTTGAGCAGTTCTTC. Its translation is CASTPSGSSSVEQFF.